A single sample is the source of the 32 T cell receptor beta chains below, sequenced in a study of shared clonotypes between healthy human individuals. TCRdb's table, derived via immunoSEQ multiplex PCR, lists solely in-frame clones and lacks some. The profile shows around 2.1 million clones, approximately 96% of them singletons. The sample consisted of naive CD4+ T cells sorted from blood. Subset: CD45RA+ positively selected. Receptor source: a man between 18 and 29 years old in good health.

This chain links TRBV19 with TRBJ1-5; maybe TRBD1 (5 bases). From germline, CDR1 is LNHDA and CDR2 SQIVND (reference sequence). The V end lost 8 bases, the J end lost 3 bases, and 8 bases lay between the germline ends. This CDR3 contains 12 residues. The CDR3 sequence: CASADINQPQHF. DNA of the CDR3: TGTGCCAGTGCGGACATCAATCAGCCCCAGCATTTT.

The chain uses TRBV2 and TRBJ1-4; TRBD1 matches at 8 bases. The V and J ends lost 1 base and 5 bases, in that order; junction bases with no gene match: 0. This CDR3 is built from 14 residues. The germline gives CDR1 SNHLY, CDR2 FYNNEI. In DNA form, the CDR3 reads TGTGCCAGCAGTGAAGGGACAGGGAATGAAAAACTGTTTTTT. Protein product: CASSEGTGNEKLFF. Full variable domain (remainder filled in from reference TRBV2 and TRBJ1-4): EPEVTQTPSHQVTQMGQEVILRCVPISNHLYFYWYRQILGQKVEFLVSFYNNEISEKSEIFDDQFSVERPDGSNFTLKIRSTKLEDSAMYFCASSEGTGNEKLFFGSGTQLSVL.

The genes are TRBV5-1 and TRBJ1-2, with 12 bases aligning to TRBD1. CDR1 and CDR2 (germline): SGHRS, YFSETQ. Unmatched junction bases numbered 9, after V lost 5 bases and J lost 4 bases. This CDR3 region has 16 residues. The CDR3 coding sequence is TGCGCCAGCAGTTACGACCGGGACAGGGGGCTCTATGGCTACACCTTC. Translation: CASSYDRDRGLYGYTF.

J is TRBJ2-2 and V is TRBV6-5; D might be TRBD1 (6 bases). Germline V gene data show CDR1 as MNHEY and CDR2 as SVGAGI. Trimming took off 4 bases at V and 5 bases at J, with 14 bases between the two ends. This CDR3 is built from 15 residues. The CDR3 DNA reads as TGTGCCAGCAGTTTAACAGGGTCGGGGACCGGGGAGCTGTTTTTT. This gives the protein CASSLTGSGTGELFF.

This clone was counted only a few times. The V and J genes are TRBV2 and TRBJ2-7; D is possibly TRBD2 (5 bases). V was pared by 6 bases and J by 6 bases, with 9 bases between. From germline, CDR1 is SNHLY and CDR2 FYNNEI. CDR3 length: 11 amino acids. As DNA, the CDR3 is TGTGCCAGCAGCCGAGGAGGCGAGCAGTACTTC. Residues: CASSRGGEQYF. Variable domain in full (rest from reference TRBV2 and TRBJ2-7): EPEVTQTPSHQVTQMGQEVILRCVPISNHLYFYWYRQILGQKVEFLVSFYNNEISEKSEIFDDQFSVERPDGSNFTLKIRSTKLEDSAMYFCASSRGGEQYFGPGTRLTVT.

The V gene is TRBV7-9, the J gene TRBJ2-5, with 7 bases aligning to TRBD2. The germline V gene encodes CDR1 SEHNR and CDR2 FQNEAQ (reference sequence). V trimming: 7 bases; J trimming: 2 bases; junction bases outside the gene matches: 4. The CDR3 loop spans 13 amino acids. CDR3 sequence reads: CASTDGGQETQYF. The DNA of the CDR3 is TGTGCCAGCACCGACGGGGGGCAAGAGACCCAGTACTTC.

The rearrangement uses TRBV7-6 and TRBJ2-2; TRBD2 aligns across 7 bases. The CDR3 is 15 amino acids. J was trimmed by 5 bases and V by 5 bases; bases with no gene match: 8. Germline V gives CDR1 SGHVS, CDR2 FNYEAQ. In nucleotides, the CDR3 is TGTGCCAGCAGCATCCCAGCGGGAATAACCGGGGAGCTGTTTTTT. Translated, it gives CASSIPAGITGELFF.

The chain links TRBV6-1 to TRBJ2-1; TRBD2 aligns across 7 bases. The trim removed 8 bases at V and 6 bases at J, leaving 13 bases unmatched. Germline V gene sequence: CDR1 MNHNS, CDR2 SASEGT. The CDR3 has 15 amino acids. In DNA form, the CDR3 reads TGTGCCAGCGAACCGCTCATGGGCGGGGGCAATGAGCAGTTCTTC. Translation gives CASEPLMGGGNEQFF.

This chain joins TRBV27 and TRBJ1-2, with D perhaps matching TRBD1 (6 bases). Germline lookup yields CDR1 MNHEY and CDR2 SMNVEV (reference sequence). The V end lost 5 bases, the J end lost 3 bases, and 10 bases lay between the germline ends. This CDR3 is 13 amino acids long. The CDR3 DNA sequence: TGTGCCAGCAGTATCAGGGGCGACTATGGCTACACCTTC. This gives the protein CASSIRGDYGYTF.

This chain uses TRBV7-9 with TRBJ2-1, with 8 bases lining up with TRBD1. The germline V gene encodes CDR1 SEHNR and CDR2 FQNEAQ (reference sequence). V dropped 4 bases and J dropped 3; count of bases not matched to a gene: 5. The CDR3 totals 15 residues. The CDR3 protein is CASSSGQGYYNEQFF. The CDR3 DNA sequence: TGTGCCAGCAGCTCTGGACAGGGTTACTACAATGAGCAGTTCTTC. Based on the CDR3 plus reference TRBV7-9 and TRBJ2-1, the full variable domain is DTGVSQNPRHKITKRGQNVTFRCDPISEHNRLYWYRQTLGQGPEFLTYFQNEAQLEKSRLLSDRFSAERPKGSFSTLEIQRTEQGDSAMYLCASSSGQGYYNEQFFGPGTRLTVL.

This rearrangement joins TRBV27 to TRBJ2-7; 8 nucleotides line up with TRBD1. J was trimmed by 4 bases and V by 3 bases; bases with no gene match: 8. The CDR3 totals 15 residues. Germline lookup yields CDR1 MNHEY and CDR2 SMNVEV (reference sequence). The CDR3 is CASSLKRTGRYEQYF. CDR3 in DNA: TGTGCCAGCAGTTTGAAAAGGACAGGGCGATACGAGCAGTACTTC.

The chain uses TRBV7-3 and TRBJ2-5; D is undetermined. Germline V gives CDR1 SGHTA, CDR2 FQGTGA. Trimming pared 4 bases from V and 1 base from J, leaving 7 bases between. The length of the CDR3 is 13 residues. The CDR3 bases are TGTGCCAGCAGCTCTGGGGTCCAAGAGACCCAGTACTTC. This codes for CASSSGVQETQYF.

This sequence joins TRBV9 and TRBJ2-1, with D possibly matching TRBD1 (6 bases). V lost 4 bases and J 6 bases, leaving 17 bases between the germline ends. The CDR3 is made up of 15 amino acids. CDR1 is SGDLS, CDR2 YYNGEE, per germline. In DNA, the CDR3 is TGTGCCAGCAGCCTACAGGGACCGACAGGCAATGAGCAGTTCTTC. This sequence encodes CASSLQGPTGNEQFF.

This chain links TRBV11-2 with TRBJ2-3; no clear D gene. From germline, CDR1 is SGHAT and CDR2 FQNNGV. Trimming took off 4 bases at V and 2 bases at J, with 4 bases between the two ends. This CDR3 is built from 12 residues. The CDR3 bases are TGTGCCAGCAGCTACATCACAGATACGCAGTATTTT. Encoded protein: CASSYITDTQYF.

On this clone: Other DNA sequences of this sample code for an identical CDR3. V is TRBV7-2 and J is TRBJ2-3; D unresolved. CDR1 and CDR2 from the germline V gene are SGHTA and FQGNSA. The CDR3 is 15 amino acids. The V gene lost 5 bases and the J gene lost 0 bases, with 12 bases spanning the gap. The CDR3 nucleotides read TGTGCCAGCAGCCCACGGACGGCTAGCACAGATACGCAGTATTTT. Its translation is CASSPRTASTDTQYF.

The chain combines TRBV30 with TRBJ2-7; D ambiguous. V was cut by 5 bases and J by 4 bases, with 12 bases left in between. CDR3 size: 12 residues. Looked up from germline, CDR1 is GTSNPN and CDR2 is SVGIG (reference sequence). In nucleotides, the CDR3 is TGTGCCTGGGGCCCCCTAGATTACGAGCAGTACTTC. Encoded protein: CAWGPLDYEQYF.

The chain's CDR3 is CASSPLGTGVTYEQYF. As DNA, the CDR3 is TGTGCCAGCAGTCCCCTCGGGACAGGGGTAACCTACGAGCAGTACTTC. The genes are TRBV27 and TRBJ2-7; 10 nucleotides line up with TRBD1. The germline CDR1 and CDR2 sequences are MNHEY and SMNVEV (reference sequence). The CDR3 loop spans 16 amino acids. The V and J ends lost 5 bases and 2 bases, in that order; junction bases with no gene match: 9.

Remarks on this clone: The same CDR3 can be traced to other DNA sequences in this sample. CDR3 coding DNA: TGCGCCAGCAGCCCCCCGGGAGATACGCAGTATTTT. It is translated as CASSPPGDTQYF. The chain joins TRBV5-1 to TRBJ2-3; D is unresolved. Germline V gene data show CDR1 as SGHRS and CDR2 as YFSETQ. This CDR3 contains 12 residues. Trimming removed 4 bases from V and 5 bases from J, with 8 bases in between.

The V and J genes are TRBV5-4 and TRBJ1-2; D not certain. CDR3 length equals 14 residues. V was cut by 0 bases and J by 2 bases, with 8 bases left in between. The germline CDR1 and CDR2 sequences are SGHNT and YYREEE (reference sequence). CDR3 sequence: CASSLVRGNYGYTF. The CDR3 nucleotides are TGTGCCAGCAGCTTGGTGAGAGGGAACTATGGCTACACCTTC.

This clone showed up just once. The chain couples TRBV14 to TRBJ1-3; 7 bases line up with TRBD1. V trimming: 4 bases; J trimming: 4 bases; junction bases outside the gene matches: 4. Germline V lookup: CDR1 SGHDN, CDR2 FVKESK. The CDR3 is 14 residues long. The CDR3 sequence is CASSRQGSGNTIYF. The CDR3 DNA follows: TGTGCCAGCAGCCGACAGGGAAGCGGAAACACCATATATTTT. The variable domain in full, with the rest retrieved from reference TRBV14 and TRBJ1-3, is EAGVTQFPSHSVIEKGQTVTLRCDPISGHDNLYWYRRVMGKEIKFLLHFVKESKQDESGMPNNRFLAERTGGTYSTLKVQPAELEDSGVYFCASSRQGSGNTIYFGEGSWLTVV.

The chain recombines TRBV7-2 with TRBJ1-1; D gene unclear. V was pared by 1 base and J by 0 bases, with 9 bases between. This CDR3 contains 15 residues. Germline CDR1 is SGHTA and CDR2 is FQGNSA. The CDR3 DNA is TGTGCCAGCAGCTTAGGGGTCAGAATGAACACTGAAGCTTTCTTT. It encodes CASSLGVRMNTEAFF.

This chain connects TRBV15 to TRBJ1-3; no firm D call. The CDR3 runs to 14 residues. Germline V CDR1 and CDR2: LNHNV, YYDKDF (reference sequence). Between the trimmed V and J ends, which lost 5 bases and 0 bases, there was a span of 8 bases. CDR3 in DNA: TGTGCCACCAGCCTGAAGGGCTCTGGAAACACCATATATTTT. Its translation is CATSLKGSGNTIYF.

The chain couples TRBV15 to TRBJ1-2; no reliable D call. The CDR3 length is 13 residues. Trimming left V 5 bases short and J 7 bases short, with 14 bases between. The V gene's germline CDR1 is LNHNV and CDR2 YYDKDF (reference sequence). For the CDR3, the DNA is TGTGCCACCAGCGGCCCAAACTCTTTTGGCTACACCTTC. As protein: CATSGPNSFGYTF. Full variable domain (outside the CDR3, taken from reference TRBV15 and TRBJ1-2): DAMVIQNPRYQVTQFGKPVTLSCSQTLNHNVMYWYQQKSSQAPKLLFHYYDKDFNNEADTPDNFQSRRPNTSFCFLDIRSPGLGDTAMYLCATSGPNSFGYTFGSGTRLTVV.

The V call is TRBV15, the J call TRBJ1-6, with TRBD1 identical over 8 bases. The CDR3 covers 16 residues. The V and J ends lost 0 bases and 7 bases, in that order; junction bases with no gene match: 5. Germline V lookup: CDR1 LNHNV, CDR2 YYDKDF (reference sequence). The DNA of the CDR3 is TGTGCCACCAGCAGAGATGGGGGGACAGGCAATTCACCCCTCCACTTT. Translation gives CATSRDGGTGNSPLHF.

The genes are TRBV2 and TRBJ1-2; D not resolved. V lost 7 bases and J lost 5, with 11 bases in between. The CDR3 extends over 12 amino acids. Germline values: CDR1 SNHLY, CDR2 FYNNEI. The CDR3 DNA follows: TGTGCCAGCATAGGTGGGAAGTATGGCTACACCTTC. Translation: CASIGGKYGYTF.

CDR3 loop: CASSPAGSGPYEQYF. CDR3 in DNA: TGTGCCAGCAGTCCGGCGGGATCCGGCCCCTACGAGCAGTACTTC. The rearrangement links TRBV27 to TRBJ2-7; possible D gene TRBD2, 6 bases. V lost 5 bases to trimming and J lost 2 bases, with 16 bases between them. CDR1 and CDR2 (germline): MNHEY, SMNVEV (reference sequence). This CDR3 contains 15 residues.

This chain connects TRBV5-1 to TRBJ2-3; D ambiguous. The V and J ends lost 3 bases and 0 bases respectively, with 11 bases between them. CDR1 and CDR2 (germline): SGHRS, YFSETQ. The CDR3 runs 15 residues. As DNA, the CDR3 is TGCGCCAGCAGCTACTACCCCTTAAGCACAGATACGCAGTATTTT. This gives the protein CASSYYPLSTDTQYF.

The genes are TRBV5-6 and TRBJ1-5; D call uncertain. Germline CDR1 SGHDT, CDR2 YYEEEE. Trimming took 0 bases from V and 4 from J, leaving 14 bases between them. The CDR3 has 16 residues. The CDR3 DNA sequence: TGTGCCAGCAGCTTGGGTGTCGACACAAGAAATCAGCCCCAGCATTTT. It yields the protein CASSLGVDTRNQPQHF.

Here the CDR3 DNA reads TGTGCCAGCAGCCCCCACTGGACAGGGCGTTCCGGGGAGCTGTTTTTT. This sequence encodes CASSPHWTGRSGELFF. The chain combines TRBV7-3 with TRBJ2-2; 8 bases align to TRBD1. The CDR3 covers 16 residues. Losses at the gene ends were 5 bases for V and 6 bases for J; bases not matched to a gene: 11. Per the germline V gene, CDR1 is SGHTA and CDR2 is FQGTGA.

The rearrangement uses TRBV5-1 and TRBJ1-6; D is perhaps TRBD1 (5 bases). The germline CDR1 and CDR2 sequences are SGHRS and YFSETQ. V lost 2 bases and J 8 bases, leaving 14 bases between the germline ends. CDR3 length: 15 amino acids. CDR3 sequence (DNA): TGCGCCAGCAGCTTTGGGACCAATGGTGATTCACCCCTCCACTTT. Protein: CASSFGTNGDSPLHF.

The count of this clone is one. The chain employs TRBV19 and TRBJ1-5; 8 nucleotides agree with TRBD1. V lost 1 base to trimming and J lost 7 bases; unmatched junction nucleotides: 15. The germline V gene encodes CDR1 LNHDA and CDR2 SQIVND (reference sequence). This CDR3 contains 18 residues. The CDR3 here is CASSIGGRGLILWQPQHF. CDR3 bases: TGTGCCAGTAGTATAGGGGGCAGGGGGCTAATCTTGTGGCAGCCCCAGCATTTT.

The sample holds one count of this clone. The junction departs from the called germline gene at one end, perhaps through a read error. The genes are TRBV7-7 and TRBJ1-3; D is unclear. Germline V gene data show CDR1 as SSHAT and CDR2 as FNYEAQ (reference sequence). The CDR3 extends over 15 amino acids. The CDR3: CASSLAEGIGNTIYF. CDR3 bases: TGTGCTAGCAGCTTGGCGGAAGGGATCGGAAACACCATATATTTT.